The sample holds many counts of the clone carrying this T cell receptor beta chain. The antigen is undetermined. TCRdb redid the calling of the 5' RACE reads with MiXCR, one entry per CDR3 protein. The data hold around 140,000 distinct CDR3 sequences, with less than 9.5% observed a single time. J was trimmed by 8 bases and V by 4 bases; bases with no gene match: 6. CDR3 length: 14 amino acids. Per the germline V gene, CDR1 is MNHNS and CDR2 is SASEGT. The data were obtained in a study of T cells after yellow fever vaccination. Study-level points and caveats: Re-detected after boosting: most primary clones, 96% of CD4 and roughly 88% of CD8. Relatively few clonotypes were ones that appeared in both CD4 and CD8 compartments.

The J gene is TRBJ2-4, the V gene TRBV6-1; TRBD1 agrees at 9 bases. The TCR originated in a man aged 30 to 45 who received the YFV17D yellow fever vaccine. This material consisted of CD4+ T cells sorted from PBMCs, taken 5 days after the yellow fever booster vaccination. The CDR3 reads CASSGGTGLYIQYF. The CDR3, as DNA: TGTGCCAGCAGTGGTGGGACAGGGCTGTACATTCAGTACTTC.